This T cell receptor (beta chain) was identified in a study of cytomegalovirus exposure and HLA in healthy donors (TCRdb year 2017). Looking at the study overall: According to an earlier analysis of several hundred of the donors, about 179 million T cells yielded over 90 million unique TCR beta sequences and roughly 280 Gb of sequence data. Along with the roughly 670-subject first cohort, a separate validation cohort of over a hundred different subjects was used. In a later genetic analysis, genome-wide SNP genotypes for about 55% of the roughly 670 donors were used, and that subset was treated as a discovery cohort. HLA typing included class I and class II loci at four-digit resolution. The later analysis used no new phenotypic data to find candidate immune exposures, relying instead on TCR beta sequences and their occurrence across donors. To predict cytomegalovirus infection status, the study combined high-throughput TCR immunosequencing, statistical association of individual TCRs with disease status, and machine learning. Roughly 5 DR-DQ haplotypes were treated as single units for association and clustering because of strong linkage in the cohort. The number of donors typed differed by locus, with roughly 629-640 for A, B, C, DRB1 and DQB1, over 500 for DQA1, 600 to 610 for DPA1, and about 450 for DPB1. Of the approximately 400 genotyped donors, 75% to 85% were placed in the genetic ancestry cluster associated with self-reported Caucasian donors. The T cell repertoires of around 730 subjects were profiled by immunosequencing and related to cytomegalovirus serostatus. Every repertoire in the discovery cohort had been generated on one and the same sequencing platform. The study aimed to test whether cataloging public T cell receptors could reveal signatures of past pathogen exposure. In an earlier analysis of a few hundred of the donors, high-throughput TCR beta sequencing was used to judge whether each TCR beta V gene segment behaved as functional or pseudogenic. Donor age, sex, ethnicity and CMV serostatus were collected together with the repertoire data. On average, roughly 200,000 unique TCR beta nucleotide sequences were sequenced per donor among 398 genotyped donors of the cohort, with roughly 18% of those sequences being non-productive. A later analysis re-examined previously published TCR beta repertoires from about 670 donors and added high-resolution HLA genotyping to investigate patterns of TCR occurrence. Roughly 300 gigabases of sequencing data and tens of millions of unique TCR sequences were included in an early release covering 550 to 800 HLA-typed donors.

The library relied on the immunoSEQ multiplex PCR assay. The multiplex PCR relied on a mix of 60 forward primers for TCR Vbeta segments and 13 reverse primers for TCR Jbeta segments. A multiplex PCR assay on genomic DNA amplified the CDR3 region of rearranged TCR beta genes. The amplified TCR beta libraries were sequenced on the Illumina HiSeq System as 87-base-pair reads. As for the original processing: Across the 640 or so repertoires, a later analysis counted approximately 83 million unique TCR beta chains, 9 million to 14 million of which were shared by at least two donors. A nearest-neighbor algorithm error-corrected the raw reads and collapsed the reads into unique sequences, merging closely related sequences to remove PCR and sequencing errors. V, D and J gene segments were assigned by aligning CDR3 sequences to IMGT reference sequences. For a sequence to be retained, at least a six-nucleotide match to both a V gene segment and a J gene segment was required. A rearrangement was called productive if the CDR3 had no stop codons and remained in frame with V and J, and every other rearrangement was called non-productive. CDR3 was defined according to IMGT convention as the region running from the second conserved V-encoded cysteine to the conserved J-encoded phenylalanine. The earlier analysis of more than 450 of the donors excluded sequences that lacked an unambiguous match to a single V gene segment. An earlier analysis of around 600 of the donors classified V segments as functional when productive rearrangements were above 56.7% and as segregating when the standard deviation between donors was above 5%. To diagnose cytomegalovirus status from the catalog of TCR beta chain sequences, a statistical classification framework was built. In a later analysis, V and J genes were assigned by comparing TCR nucleotide sequences against IMGT/GENE-DB human TR gene sequences. The TCRdist pipeline was used in a later analysis to assign CDR3 sequences and most-parsimonious VDJ recombination scenarios. In a later analysis, each TCR beta chain was defined by its CDR3 amino acid sequence together with its V-gene family, and reads without a unique V-gene family were excluded. In a later analysis, 500 to 700 highly shared, low-generation-probability nucleotide sequences were removed to address suspected cross-contamination and a sequencing artifact. A later analysis calculated a clonal expansion index for each public chain from normalized within-repertoire ranks of inferred template counts. In a later analysis, generation probabilities were computed using a VDJ recombination model fitted to out-of-frame rearrangements, and the results were checked against IGoR. Hypergeometric tests were used in a later analysis to score TCR-TCR, TCR-HLA and TCR-CMV co-occurrence, with a repertoire-size bias correction applied to the TCR pairs. In a later analysis, false discovery rates were estimated by permuting HLA or CMV assignments 20 times. In a later analysis, co-occurring TCRs were grouped using DBSCAN, with TCRdist sequence similarity added in when clustering inside HLA-allele-positive subsets. Repertoires with fewer than 30,000 or more than 120,000 public chains, plus five repertoires with anomalous nucleotide sharing, were excluded from co-occurrence clustering. TCRdb obtained this table from immuneACCESS and retained in-frame rearrangements with V and J assigned. These tables miss some clones; where compared with another copy, unresolved V genes account for less than half of the shortfall, and the remainder is unexplained. Clonal size and the V and J genes are those of that table, whereas D and trimming came from the DNA. This sample gives approximately 150,000 clones in total; around 88% of them show up just once. The ten biggest clones cover 0.65% to 0.9% of the sample.

Overall results and qualifications from the work: Because HLA typing was unavailable for some donors at each locus, only the typed subset was used in association tests. In the study, approximately 160 TCR beta chains were listed as associated with cytomegalovirus. At a false discovery rate of 0.05, a later analysis linked approximately 18,000 TCR beta sequences to specific HLA alleles. In vitro tests confirmed that a few of the cytomegalovirus-associated TCR beta chains recognize cytomegalovirus antigens. A later genetic analysis associated a missense DCLRE1C variant with V-gene and J-gene trimming of TCR beta chains, and an independent cohort replicated the association. This cohort had only TCR beta chains sequenced, and the lack of alpha or paired-chain data limited which features could be detected. Compared with equally common non-associated chains, HLA-associated TCR beta chains in a later analysis were more clonally expanded and had lower generation probabilities. Presence/absence analyses assumed roughly uniform sequencing depth across donors, an assumption that may not hold. Because counts were too low, 15 to 20 rarely observed V segments, including chromosome 9 orphons, were excluded from the earlier analysis of fewer than 650 of the donors. Correlated functional status among segregating V segments might be attributable to linkage disequilibrium, but an unknown experimental factor could not be ruled out. According to a later analysis, parvovirus B19, influenza, CMV and Epstein-Barr virus appeared linked to several top co-occurrence clusters. In an earlier analysis of about 600 of the donors, most TCR beta V segments appeared in productive rearrangements about 90% or about 30% of the time, broadly matching IMGT annotations. A group of highly shared sequence variants was considered likely to be a technical artifact of the sequencing pipeline. According to a later analysis, most CMV-associated TCR beta chains appeared to be HLA-restricted, and the HLA associations seemed to be driven largely by CMV exposure. Across donors, most TCR sequences were observed very rarely, whereas some public TCRs were present in many individuals. Strong co-occurrence of HLA alleles, especially DR and DQ, made assigning TCR associations to individual alleles difficult. In a later analysis, TCR association rates were found to vary across HLA loci, with the most associated TCRs seen for DRB1 alleles and the fewest for HLA-C alleles. Cytomegalovirus status was reported to be diagnosed by the classifier with high specificity and sensitivity in both the original and validation cohorts. Immune exposure information for the cohort was limited to CMV serostatus. In a later genetic analysis, fewer N-insertions in productive TCRs were reported among donors in an Asian-associated ancestry cluster than the roughly 700-donor mean. A further reported finding was that TCR beta sequences accurately predicted the HLA-A and HLA-B alleles for most subjects in the first cohort. Some IMGT-functional V segments, including TRBV6-2 and TRBV6-3, could not be told apart with the 87-base-pair reads, so those segments were excluded. According to the authors, the approach could potentially be generalized to other disease states and immunological phenotypes.

As regards this clone: This clone's antigen is unknown. Nothing much larger sits one base from this clone, and base qualities are not available.

CDR1 and CDR2 are read off the germline V gene (reference sequence) as SEHNR and FQNEAQ. V loses 1 base, J loses 0 bases, and the germline ends lie 13 bases apart. The CDR3 measures 18 amino acids from cysteine to phenylalanine. Of the read, only the CDR3 DNA is kept; its 54 bases are in frame from base 1. The cohort consisted of 650 to 700 healthy bone marrow donors. Cohort members were all nominally healthy when sampled, although unrecorded immune exposures were likely present. The donor was CMV seronegative and was included in the group of several hundred seronegative cohort members. A peripheral blood sample was provided by each donor, and peripheral blood mononuclear cells were used for TCR beta sequencing. The Qiagen DNeasy Blood Extraction Kit was used to extract genomic DNA from the blood cell samples.

Sequencing used PBMCs. This receptor was taken from a woman aged 30 to 39 in good health and CMV-seronegative. Rearrangement joined TRBV7-9 to TRBJ1-6, with no reliable assignment of the D segment. The DNA sequence is TGTGCCAGCAGCTTAGGGTCAGCCGGGAGCTCCTATAATTCACCCCTCCACTTT. Its translation reads: CASSLGSAGSSYNSPLHF. The full variable domain, with segments outside the CDR3 supplied by the reference TRBV7-9 and TRBJ1-6 proteins, appears as DTGVSQNPRHKITKRGQNVTFRCDPISEHNRLYWYRQTLGQGPEFLTYFQNEAQLEKSRLLSDRFSAERPKGSFSTLEIQRTEQGDSAMYLCASSLGSAGSSYNSPLHFGNGTRLTVT.